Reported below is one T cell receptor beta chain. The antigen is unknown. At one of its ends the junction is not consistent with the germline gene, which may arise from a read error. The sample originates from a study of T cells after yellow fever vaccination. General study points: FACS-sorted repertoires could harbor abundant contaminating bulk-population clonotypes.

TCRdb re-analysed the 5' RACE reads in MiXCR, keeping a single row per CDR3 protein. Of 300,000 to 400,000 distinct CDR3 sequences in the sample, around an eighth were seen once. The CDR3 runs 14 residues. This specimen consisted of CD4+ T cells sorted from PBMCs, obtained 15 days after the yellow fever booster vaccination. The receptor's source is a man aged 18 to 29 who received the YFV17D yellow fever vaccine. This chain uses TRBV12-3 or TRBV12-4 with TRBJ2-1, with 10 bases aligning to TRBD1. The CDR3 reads CASSADRGHNEKFF. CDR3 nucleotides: TGTGCCAGCAGTGCCGACAGGGGGCACAATGAGAAGTTCTTC.